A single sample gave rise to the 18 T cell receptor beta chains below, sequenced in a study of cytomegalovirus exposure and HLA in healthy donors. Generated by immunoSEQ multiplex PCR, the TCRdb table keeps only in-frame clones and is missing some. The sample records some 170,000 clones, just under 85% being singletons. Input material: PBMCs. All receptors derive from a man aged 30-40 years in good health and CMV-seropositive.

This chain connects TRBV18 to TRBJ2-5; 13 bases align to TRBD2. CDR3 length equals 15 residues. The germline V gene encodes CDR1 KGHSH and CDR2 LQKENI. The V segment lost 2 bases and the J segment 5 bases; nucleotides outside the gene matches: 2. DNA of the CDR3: TGTGCCAGCTCACCAGGGACTAGCGGGGTGGAGACCCAGTACTTC. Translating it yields CASSPGTSGVETQYF.

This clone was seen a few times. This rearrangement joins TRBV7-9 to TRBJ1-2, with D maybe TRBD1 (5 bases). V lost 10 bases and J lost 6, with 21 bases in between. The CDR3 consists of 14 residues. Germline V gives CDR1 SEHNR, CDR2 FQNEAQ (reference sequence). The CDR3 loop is CATRGAQQVDGYTF. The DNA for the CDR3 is TGTGCCACCAGAGGGGCCCAGCAGGTAGATGGCTACACCTTC. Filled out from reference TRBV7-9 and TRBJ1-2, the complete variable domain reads DTGVSQNPRHKITKRGQNVTFRCDPISEHNRLYWYRQTLGQGPEFLTYFQNEAQLEKSRLLSDRFSAERPKGSFSTLEIQRTEQGDSAMYLCATRGAQQVDGYTFGSGTRLTVV.

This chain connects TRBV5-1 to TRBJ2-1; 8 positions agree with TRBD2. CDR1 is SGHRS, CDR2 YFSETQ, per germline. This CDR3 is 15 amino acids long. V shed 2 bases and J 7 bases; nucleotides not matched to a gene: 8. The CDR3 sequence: CASSFGGGPRNEQFF. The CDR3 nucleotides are TGCGCCAGCAGCTTTGGCGGGGGGCCGAGGAATGAGCAGTTCTTC.

CDR3 region: CASSSPAGGVWNEQFF. The DNA for the CDR3 is TGTGCCAGCAGTAGCCCAGCGGGGGGCGTTTGGAATGAGCAGTTCTTC. V and J are TRBV13 and TRBJ2-1; 9 bases fit TRBD2. CDR3 length: 16 amino acids. After removal of 6 bases from V and 7 bases from J, the junction contained 13 bases not matched to a gene. The germline CDR1 and CDR2 sequences are PRHDT and FYEKMQ (reference sequence).

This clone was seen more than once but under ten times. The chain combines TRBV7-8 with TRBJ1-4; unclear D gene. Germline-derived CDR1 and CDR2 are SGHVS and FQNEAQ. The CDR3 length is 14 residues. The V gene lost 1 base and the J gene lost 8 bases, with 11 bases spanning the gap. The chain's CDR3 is CASSLEEGREKLFF. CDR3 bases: TGTGCCAGCAGCTTAGAGGAGGGAAGGGAAAAACTGTTTTTT.

CDR3 DNA sequence: TGTGCCAGCAGCTCCGGACTAGCGGGGGTCACAGATACGCAGTATTTT. It is translated as CASSSGLAGVTDTQYF. V and J are TRBV9 and TRBJ2-3; 13 bases are a match to TRBD2. Germline-derived CDR1 and CDR2 are SGDLS and YYNGEE. This CDR3 region has 16 residues. The J segment lost 2 bases and the V segment lost 4 bases, leaving 4 bases of the junction unmatched.

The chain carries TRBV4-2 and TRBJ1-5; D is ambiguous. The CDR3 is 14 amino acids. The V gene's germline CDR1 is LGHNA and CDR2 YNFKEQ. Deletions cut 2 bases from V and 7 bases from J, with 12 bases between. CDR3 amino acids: CASSQPGGEQPQHF. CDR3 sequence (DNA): TGTGCCAGCAGCCAACCCGGCGGGGAGCAGCCCCAGCATTTT.

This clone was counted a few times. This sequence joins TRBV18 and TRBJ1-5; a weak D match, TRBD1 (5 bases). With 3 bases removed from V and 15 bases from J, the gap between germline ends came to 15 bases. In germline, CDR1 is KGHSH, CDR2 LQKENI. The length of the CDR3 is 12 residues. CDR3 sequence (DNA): TGTGCCAGCTCACCCGACGGGGGAATGTGGCATTTT. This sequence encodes CASSPDGGMWHF. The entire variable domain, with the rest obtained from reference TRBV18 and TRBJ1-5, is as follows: NAGVMQNPRHLVRRRGQEARLRCSPMKGHSHVYWYRQLPEEGLKFMVYLQKENIIDESGMPKERFSAEFPKEGPSILRIQQVVRGDSAAYFCASSPDGGMWHFGDGTRLSIL.

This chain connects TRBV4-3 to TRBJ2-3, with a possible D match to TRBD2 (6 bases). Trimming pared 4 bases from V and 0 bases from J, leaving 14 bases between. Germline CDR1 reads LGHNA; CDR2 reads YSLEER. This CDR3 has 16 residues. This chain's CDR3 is CASSPQGLPSTDTQYF. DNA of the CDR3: TGCGCCAGCAGCCCCCAGGGACTCCCTAGCACAGATACGCAGTATTTT.

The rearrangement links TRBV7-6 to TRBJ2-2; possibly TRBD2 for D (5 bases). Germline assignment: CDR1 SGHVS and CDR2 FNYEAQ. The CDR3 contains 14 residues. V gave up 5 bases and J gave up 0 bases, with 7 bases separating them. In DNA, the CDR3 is TGTGCCAGCAGCCCCGGGACGAACACCGGGGAGCTGTTTTTT. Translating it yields CASSPGTNTGELFF. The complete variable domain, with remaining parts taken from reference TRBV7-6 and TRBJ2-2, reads GAGVSQSPRYKVTKRGQDVALRCDPISGHVSLYWYRQALGQGPEFLTYFNYEAQQDKSGLPNDRFSAERPEGSISTLTIQRTEQRDSAMYRCASSPGTNTGELFFGEGSRLTVL.

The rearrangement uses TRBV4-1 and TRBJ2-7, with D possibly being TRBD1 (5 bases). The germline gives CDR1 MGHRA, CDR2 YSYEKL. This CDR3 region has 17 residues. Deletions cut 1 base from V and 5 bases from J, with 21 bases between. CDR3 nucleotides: TGCGCCAGCAGCCAAGTTTCATGGTCAGGGCCAGTCCACGAGCAGTACTTC. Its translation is CASSQVSWSGPVHEQYF.

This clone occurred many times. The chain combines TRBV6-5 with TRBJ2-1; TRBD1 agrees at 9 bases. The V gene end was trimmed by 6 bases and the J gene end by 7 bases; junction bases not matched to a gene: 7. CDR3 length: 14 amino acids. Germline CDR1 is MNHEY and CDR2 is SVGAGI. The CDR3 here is CASSQNRGRNEQFF. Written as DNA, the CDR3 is TGTGCCAGCAGCCAAAACAGGGGGCGGAATGAGCAGTTCTTC.

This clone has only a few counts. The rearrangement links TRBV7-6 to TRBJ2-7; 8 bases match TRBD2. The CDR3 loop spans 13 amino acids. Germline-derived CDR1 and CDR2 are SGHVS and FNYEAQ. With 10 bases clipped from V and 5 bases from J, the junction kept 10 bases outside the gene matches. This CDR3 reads CATGPGGVNEQYF. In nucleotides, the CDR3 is TGTGCCACCGGACCCGGGGGGGTTAACGAGCAGTACTTC. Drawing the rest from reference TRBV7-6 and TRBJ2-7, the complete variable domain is GAGVSQSPRYKVTKRGQDVALRCDPISGHVSLYWYRQALGQGPEFLTYFNYEAQQDKSGLPNDRFSAERPEGSISTLTIQRTEQRDSAMYRCATGPGGVNEQYFGPGTRLTVT.

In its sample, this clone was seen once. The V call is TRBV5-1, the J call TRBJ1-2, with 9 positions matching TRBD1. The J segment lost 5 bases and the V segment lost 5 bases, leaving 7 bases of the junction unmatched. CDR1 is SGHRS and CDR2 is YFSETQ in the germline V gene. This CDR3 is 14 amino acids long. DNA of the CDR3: TGCGCCAGCAGATCGACAGGGGGACTTTATGGCTACACCTTC. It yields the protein CASRSTGGLYGYTF. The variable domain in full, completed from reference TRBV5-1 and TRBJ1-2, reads KAGVTQTPRYLIKTRGQQVTLSCSPISGHRSVSWYQQTPGQGLQFLFEYFSETQRNKGNFPGRFSGRQFSNSRSEMNVSTLELGDSALYLCASRSTGGLYGYTFGSGTRLTVV.

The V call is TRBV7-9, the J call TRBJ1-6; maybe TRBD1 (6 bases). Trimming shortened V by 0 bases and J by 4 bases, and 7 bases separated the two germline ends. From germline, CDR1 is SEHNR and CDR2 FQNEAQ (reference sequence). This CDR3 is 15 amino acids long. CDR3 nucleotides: TGTGCCAGCAGCTTAGCGCAGGGGTATAATTCACCCCTCCACTTT. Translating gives CASSLAQGYNSPLHF.

CDR3 sequence (DNA): TGTGCCAGCAGTTTCCGACAGACGCAGAACACTGAAGCTTTCTTT. It encodes CASSFRQTQNTEAFF. This chain links TRBV6-6 with TRBJ1-1; maybe TRBD1 (5 bases). V dropped 4 bases and J dropped 1 base, with 13 bases sitting between them. CDR3 size: 15 residues. The germline V gene encodes CDR1 MNHNY and CDR2 SVGAGI (reference sequence).

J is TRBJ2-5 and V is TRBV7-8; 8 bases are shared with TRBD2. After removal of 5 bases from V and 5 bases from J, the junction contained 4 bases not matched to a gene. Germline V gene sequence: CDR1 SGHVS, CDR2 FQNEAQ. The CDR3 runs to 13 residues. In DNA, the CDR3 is TGTGCCAGCAGCGCCGCTAGCGGGGAGACCCAGTACTTC. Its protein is CASSAASGETQYF.

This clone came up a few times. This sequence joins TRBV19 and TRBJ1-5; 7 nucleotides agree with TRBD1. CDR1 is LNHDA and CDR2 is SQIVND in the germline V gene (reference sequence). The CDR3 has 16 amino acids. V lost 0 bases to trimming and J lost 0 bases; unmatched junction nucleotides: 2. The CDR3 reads CASSIDNRGSNQPQHF. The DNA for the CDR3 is TGTGCCAGTAGTATAGATAACAGGGGTAGCAATCAGCCCCAGCATTTT.